Below, 27 T cell receptor beta chains from the same sample are listed, as sequenced in a study of blood T cell repertoires in COVID-19. Assay used: immunoSEQ multiplex PCR; TCRdb lists only in-frame clones, some missing. The repertoire consists of about 85,000 clones, with 90% occurring once and the leading ten covering around 4.7%. The specimen sequenced was peripheral blood. These receptors all stem from a woman older than 75 with active or convalescent COVID-19.

This chain uses TRBV5-8 with TRBJ1-1; weak D call: TRBD1 (5 bases). Germline V gene sequence: CDR1 SGHTS, CDR2 YDEGEE. The CDR3 extends over 15 amino acids. V shed 4 bases and J shed 0 bases, with 13 bases lying between them. CDR3 loop: CASSLGGRMNTEAFF. The DNA of the CDR3 is TGTGCCAGCAGCCTCGGGGGACGGATGAACACTGAAGCTTTCTTT.

This clone occurred once. This sequence joins TRBV21-1 and TRBJ2-2; the table's D call of TRBD1 was not tested on the DNA. TRBV21-1 is listed as a pseudogene. This CDR3 is 17 amino acids long. The chain's CDR3 is CASSKGAGGDYTGELFF. CDR3 bases: TGTGCCAGCAGCAAAGGGGCAGGGGGCGATTACACCGGGGAGCTGTTTTTT.

V gene TRBV5-5 combines with J gene TRBJ2-7, with 8 bases that match TRBD2. The germline CDR1 and CDR2 sequences are SGHKS and YYEKEE (reference sequence). The CDR3 spans 16 residues. The J segment lost 2 bases and the V segment lost 6 bases, leaving 13 bases of the junction unmatched. CDR3 in DNA: TGTGCCAGCACAAAGCCCATAGCGGGACCAACCTACGAGCAGTACTTC. Encoded protein: CASTKPIAGPTYEQYF.

The table lists this clone with a few counts. The chain joins TRBV30 to TRBJ2-5; 12 positions match TRBD2. This CDR3 contains 15 residues. Trimming at V came to 5 bases and at J to 4 bases, leaving 8 bases not matched to a gene. Looked up from germline, CDR1 is GTSNPN and CDR2 is SVGIG (reference sequence). The CDR3 DNA follows: TGTGCCTGGGGGAGAGCTAGCGGGAGGGGAGAGACCCAGTACTTC. Translated, it gives CAWGRASGRGETQYF.

The chain links TRBV7-2 to TRBJ1-2; TRBD1 aligns across 9 bases. This CDR3 region has 18 residues. The J segment lost 3 bases and the V segment lost 0 bases, leaving 11 bases of the junction unmatched. Germline values: CDR1 SGHTA, CDR2 FQGNSA. The CDR3 region is CASSLAPRDRVVDYGYTF. CDR3 nucleotides: TGTGCCAGCAGCTTAGCTCCACGGGACAGGGTGGTTGACTATGGCTACACCTTC.

V gene TRBV19 combines with J gene TRBJ1-3; 7 nucleotides line up with TRBD1. Germline CDR1 and CDR2: LNHDA and SQIVND (reference sequence). The CDR3 length is 17 residues. The V and J ends lost 4 bases and 0 bases, in that order; junction bases with no gene match: 9. CDR3 in amino acids: CASSTSRQGFSGNTIYF. Here the CDR3 DNA reads TGTGCCAGTAGTACCTCTCGACAGGGATTCTCTGGAAACACCATATATTTT.

The gene calls are TRBV27 and TRBJ2-5; tentative D call: TRBD2 (5 bases). V shed 2 bases and J shed 5 bases, with 9 bases lying between them. The CDR3 has 13 residues. CDR1 is MNHEY, CDR2 SMNVEV, per germline (reference sequence). The CDR3 DNA is TGTGCCAGCAGTTTAGGGAGTGGGGAGACCCAGTACTTC. Amino acid sequence: CASSLGSGETQYF.

The V call is TRBV15, the J call TRBJ2-7; D is possibly TRBD1 (5 bases). Germline lookup yields CDR1 LNHNV and CDR2 YYDKDF (reference sequence). The V end was cut by 2 bases, the J end by 2 bases, with 13 bases between. The CDR3 extends over 15 amino acids. CDR3 bases: TGTGCCACCAGCAGACGCCGTACAGGTACCTACGAGCAGTACTTC. Protein: CATSRRRTGTYEQYF.

The chain combines TRBV9 with TRBJ2-1; 7 nucleotides agree with TRBD2. Germline trimming cut 3 bases from V and 7 bases from J; bases unmatched to any gene: 16. This CDR3 is 17 amino acids long. Germline values: CDR1 SGDLS, CDR2 YYNGEE. The CDR3 here is CASSANPGLNFLNEQFF. In DNA form, the CDR3 reads TGTGCCAGCAGCGCGAATCCGGGACTAAATTTCCTGAATGAGCAGTTCTTC.

J is TRBJ1-1 and V is TRBV10-3; 12 positions match TRBD1. V was pared by 3 bases and J by 5 bases, with 4 bases of the junction left unmatched. The CDR3 loop spans 15 amino acids. Germline CDR1 and CDR2: ENHRY and SYGVKD. In DNA, the CDR3 is TGTGCCATCAGTGATAGGGACAGGGGGCGGACTGAAGCTTTCTTT. This codes for CAISDRDRGRTEAFF.

The genes are TRBV3-1 (or the pseudogene TRBV3-2) and TRBJ2-5; possible D gene TRBD2, 5 bases. V was trimmed by 1 base and J by 5 bases, leaving 17 bases between them. There are 16 residues in the CDR3. In germline, CDR1 is LGHDT, CDR2 YNNKEL (reference sequence). The CDR3 bases are TGTGCCAGCAGCCAAGGCAGCGGCTCCGGGTGGGAGACCCAGTACTTC. Translation: CASSQGSGSGWETQYF.

The V call is TRBV7-2, the J call TRBJ2-3; TRBD2 agrees at 8 bases. Per germline, CDR1 SGHTA and CDR2 FQGNSA. This CDR3 comprises 15 residues. The trim removed 5 bases at V and 3 bases at J, leaving 7 bases unmatched. This CDR3 reads CASSLSGKGTDTQYF. CDR3 DNA sequence: TGTGCCAGCAGCCTTAGCGGGAAGGGGACAGATACGCAGTATTTT.

The chain employs TRBV9 and TRBJ2-7, with TRBD2 matching 9 bases. The trim removed 1 base at V and 4 bases at J, leaving 24 bases unmatched. Germline CDR1 reads SGDLS; CDR2 reads YYNGEE. CDR3 size: 21 residues. The chain's CDR3 is CASSVPSLISGSGSREYEQYF. CDR3 DNA: TGTGCCAGCAGCGTACCCAGCCTGATCAGCGGTAGCGGGAGCCGGGAGTACGAGCAGTACTTC.

This clone was detected only once. The chain joins TRBV7-2 to TRBJ1-1; D unresolved. The CDR3 covers 13 residues. Trimming took off 3 bases at V and 5 bases at J, with 10 bases between the two ends. Germline values: CDR1 SGHTA, CDR2 FQGNSA. The CDR3 nucleotides are TGTGCCAGCAGCTTTACAGTAAAAACTGAAGCTTTCTTT. Translation: CASSFTVKTEAFF.

The J gene is TRBJ2-1, the V gene TRBV7-2, with 10 bases that match TRBD2. V lost 3 bases and J lost 10; bases outside the gene matches: 6. The CDR3 contains 14 residues. Germline loops: CDR1 SGHTA, CDR2 FQGNSA. The CDR3 reads CASSLFVTSGEQFF. The CDR3 bases are TGTGCCAGCAGCTTGTTTGTGACTAGCGGGGAGCAGTTCTTC.

The V call is TRBV28, the J call TRBJ1-4; a weak D match, TRBD1 (5 bases). The V end was cut by 4 bases, the J end by 8 bases, with 14 bases between. The CDR3 length is 14 residues. Germline V lookup: CDR1 MDHEN, CDR2 SYDVKM. CDR3 sequence: CASSSGGVEEKLFF. The CDR3 coding sequence is TGTGCCAGCAGTTCGGGAGGGGTAGAGGAAAAACTGTTTTTT.

The chain is built from TRBV19 and TRBJ1-5; 10 nucleotides match TRBD1. The J segment lost 8 bases and the V segment lost 6 bases, leaving 7 bases of the junction unmatched. From germline, CDR1 is LNHDA and CDR2 SQIVND (reference sequence). This CDR3 comprises 14 residues. This CDR3 reads CASRDRGPFEPQHF. The CDR3 DNA reads as TGTGCCAGTAGAGACAGGGGGCCCTTCGAGCCCCAGCATTTT.

The chain couples TRBV4-3 to TRBJ1-4, with 7 bases identical to TRBD1. Unmatched junction bases numbered 12, after V lost 0 bases and J lost 8 bases. This CDR3 has 17 residues. Germline CDR1 LGHNA, CDR2 YSLEER. For the CDR3, the DNA is TGCGCCAGCAGCCAAGATGGTGGAGGGGGCAGTGAGGAAAAACTGTTTTTT. Translating gives CASSQDGGGGSEEKLFF.

The V gene is TRBV5-1, the J gene TRBJ1-5; maybe TRBD1 (5 bases). V lost 3 bases and J lost 4, with 14 bases in between. From germline, CDR1 is SGHRS and CDR2 YFSETQ. CDR3 length: 15 amino acids. CDR3: CASSWDDRPNQPQHF. Written as DNA, the CDR3 is TGCGCCAGCAGCTGGGATGACAGACCGAATCAGCCCCAGCATTTT.

The CDR3 region is CASSAGTLGNTIYF. In nucleotides, the CDR3 is TGCGCCAGCAGCGCGGGAACCCTTGGAAACACCATATATTTT. V and J are TRBV5-1 and TRBJ1-3, with unresolved D. Trimming pared 4 bases from V and 3 bases from J, leaving 11 bases between. Germline values: CDR1 SGHRS, CDR2 YFSETQ. The CDR3 length is 14 residues.

V is TRBV29-1 and J is TRBJ2-5, with a tentative D call TRBD1 (5 bases). V lost 7 bases and J 4 bases, leaving 19 bases between the germline ends. Germline CDR1 SQVTM, CDR2 ANQGSEA. CDR3 length: 14 residues. For the CDR3, the DNA is TGCAGCGGGGGCGGCAGGGTTAAGGCAGAGACCCAGTACTTC. It specifies CSGGGRVKAETQYF. Complete variable domain (other parts from reference TRBV29-1 and TRBJ2-5): SAVISQKPSRDICQRGTSLTIQCQVDSQVTMMFWYRQQPGQSLTLIATANQGSEATYESGFVIDKFPISRPNLTFSTLTVSNMSPEDSSIYLCSGGGRVKAETQYFGPGTRLLVL.

The J gene is TRBJ2-1, the V gene TRBV7-2, with 7 nucleotides matching TRBD2. The V segment lost 3 bases and the J segment 6 bases; nucleotides outside the gene matches: 11. CDR1 is SGHTA, CDR2 FQGNSA, per germline. The length of the CDR3 is 16 residues. CDR3 sequence: CASSFYLSGTTNEQFF. CDR3 nucleotides: TGTGCCAGCAGCTTTTATCTCTCTGGGACTACCAATGAGCAGTTCTTC. Variable domain in full (rest from reference TRBV7-2 and TRBJ2-1): GAGVSQSPSNKVTEKGKDVELRCDPISGHTALYWYRQSLGQGLEFLIYFQGNSAPDKSGLPSDRFSAERTGGSVSTLTIQRTQQEDSAVYLCASSFYLSGTTNEQFFGPGTRLTVL.

This clone is a singleton in its sample. The chain is built from TRBV15 and TRBJ1-5; no firm D call. V lost 0 bases and J lost 4, with 10 bases in between. Germline V CDR1 and CDR2: LNHNV, YYDKDF (reference sequence). The CDR3 sequence is 15 residues long. CDR3 in amino acids: CATSRDRSVNQPQHF. In DNA form, the CDR3 reads TGTGCCACCAGCAGAGATCGGTCGGTGAATCAGCCCCAGCATTTT.

V gene TRBV2 combines with J gene TRBJ1-6; the match to TRBD1 covers 7 bases. The CDR3 extends over 15 amino acids. CDR1 is SNHLY, CDR2 FYNNEI, per germline. V lost 4 bases to trimming and J lost 8 bases; unmatched junction nucleotides: 8. CDR3 residues: CASSGHRDSHSPLHF. The CDR3 nucleotides are TGTGCCAGCAGTGGACACCGGGACAGCCATTCACCCCTCCACTTT. Combining the CDR3 with reference TRBV2 and TRBJ1-6 gives the whole variable domain EPEVTQTPSHQVTQMGQEVILRCVPISNHLYFYWYRQILGQKVEFLVSFYNNEISEKSEIFDDQFSVERPDGSNFTLKIRSTKLEDSAMYFCASSGHRDSHSPLHFGNGTRLTVT.

The table lists this clone with a few counts. The chain links TRBV7-2 to TRBJ1-1; 9 nucleotides align to TRBD1. The CDR3 has 14 amino acids. The germline gives CDR1 SGHTA, CDR2 FQGNSA. The V and J ends lost 6 bases and 1 base, in that order; junction bases with no gene match: 3. CDR3 in amino acids: CASSWDRENTEAFF. DNA for the CDR3: TGTGCCAGCAGTTGGGACAGGGAGAACACTGAAGCTTTCTTT. Combining the CDR3 with reference TRBV7-2 and TRBJ1-1 gives the whole variable domain GAGVSQSPSNKVTEKGKDVELRCDPISGHTALYWYRQSLGQGLEFLIYFQGNSAPDKSGLPSDRFSAERTGGSVSTLTIQRTQQEDSAVYLCASSWDRENTEAFFGQGTRLTVV.

This clone was recorded a few times. This chain joins TRBV7-9 and TRBJ2-7, with D possibly matching TRBD2 (6 bases). The V end lost 1 base, the J end lost 5 bases, and 9 bases lay between the germline ends. Germline assignment: CDR1 SEHNR and CDR2 FQNEAQ (reference sequence). The CDR3 extends over 13 amino acids. The CDR3 nucleotides are TGTGCCAGCAGCTTAGGGCGCGGGAACGAGCAGTACTTC. Protein product: CASSLGRGNEQYF.

CDR3 protein: CASSPRQLKKLFF. CDR3 sequence (DNA): TGTGCCAGCAGTCCAAGACAGCTCAAAAAACTGTTTTTT. The chain joins TRBV28 to TRBJ1-4, with D possibly matching TRBD1 (5 bases). Trimming took 5 bases from V and 9 from J, leaving 13 bases between them. The CDR3 consists of 13 residues. The germline gives CDR1 MDHEN, CDR2 SYDVKM.